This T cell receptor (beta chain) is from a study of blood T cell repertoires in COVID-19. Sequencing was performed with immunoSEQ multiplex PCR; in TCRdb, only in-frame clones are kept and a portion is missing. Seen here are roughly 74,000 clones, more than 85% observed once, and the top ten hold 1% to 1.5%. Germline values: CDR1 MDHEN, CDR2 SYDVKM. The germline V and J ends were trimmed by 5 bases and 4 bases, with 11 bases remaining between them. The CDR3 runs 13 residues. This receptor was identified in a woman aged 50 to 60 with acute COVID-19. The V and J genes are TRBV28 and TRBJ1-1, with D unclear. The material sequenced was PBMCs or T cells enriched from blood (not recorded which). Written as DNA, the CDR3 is TGTGCCAGCAGTCTCGTTGGCCCCACTGAAGCTTTCTTT. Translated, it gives CASSLVGPTEAFF.